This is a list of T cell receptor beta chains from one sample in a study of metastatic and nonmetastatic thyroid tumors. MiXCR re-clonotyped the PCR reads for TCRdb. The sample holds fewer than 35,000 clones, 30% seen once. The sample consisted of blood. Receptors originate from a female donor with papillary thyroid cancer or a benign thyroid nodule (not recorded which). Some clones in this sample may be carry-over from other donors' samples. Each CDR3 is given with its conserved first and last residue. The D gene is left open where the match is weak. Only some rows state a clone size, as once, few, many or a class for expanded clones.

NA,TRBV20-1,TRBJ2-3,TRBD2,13,TGCAGTCTTCTAGCGGGAAGCACAGATACGCAGTATTTT,CSLLAGSTDTQYF
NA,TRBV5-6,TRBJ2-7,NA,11,TGTGCCAGCAGCTTCAACTACGAGCAGTACTTC,CASSFNYEQYF
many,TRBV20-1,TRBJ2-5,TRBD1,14,TGCAGTGCCCCCGGGACAGGGGACCAAGAGACCCAGTACTTC,CSAPGTGDQETQYF
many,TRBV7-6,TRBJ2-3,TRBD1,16,TGTGCCAGCAGCCCGACAGGGCTACCTAGCACAGATACGCAGTATTTT,CASSPTGLPSTDTQYF
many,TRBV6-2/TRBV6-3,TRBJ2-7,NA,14,TGTGCCAGCAGTCGGGCGGCGCCCTCCTACGAGCAGTACTTC,CASSRAAPSYEQYF
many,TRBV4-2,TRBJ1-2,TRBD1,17,TGTGCCAGCAGCAAGGGACAGGGTTCACTTCTTTCCTATGGCTACACCTTC,CASSKGQGSLLSYGYTF
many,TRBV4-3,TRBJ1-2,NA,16,TGCGCCAGCAGCCAAGAGTTTGGGGCAGCAAACTATGGCTACACCTTC,CASSQEFGAANYGYTF
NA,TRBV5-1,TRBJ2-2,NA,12,TGCGCCAGCAGCTTGGAACTCGGGGGGCTGTTTTTT,CASSLELGGLFF
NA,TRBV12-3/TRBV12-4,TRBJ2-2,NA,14,TGTGCCAGCCTCAGACAGATGAACACCGGGGAGCTGTTTTTT,CASLRQMNTGELFF
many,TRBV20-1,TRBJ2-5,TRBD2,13,TGCAGTGCGCCCAGACTAGCGGAAGAGACCCAGTACTTC,CSAPRLAEETQYF
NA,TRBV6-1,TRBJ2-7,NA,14,TGTGCCTGCAGTGAGGTCCAGGTCTCCTACGAGCAGTACTTC,CACSEVQVSYEQYF
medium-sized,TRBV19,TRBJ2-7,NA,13,TGTGCCAGTAGCTCGGACACGTACTACGAGCAGTACTTC,CASSSDTYYEQYF
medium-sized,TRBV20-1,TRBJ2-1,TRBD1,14,TGCAGTGCCACGGCGGGACAGGATTACAATGAGCAGTTCTTC,CSATAGQDYNEQFF
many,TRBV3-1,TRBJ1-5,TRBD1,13,TGTGCCAGCAGCCAGGGACAGAATCAGCCCCAGCATTTT,CASSQGQNQPQHF
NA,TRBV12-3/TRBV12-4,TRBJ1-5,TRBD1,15,TGTGCCAGCAGAGGCACAGGGGGCCGCAATCAGCCCCAGCATTTT,CASRGTGGRNQPQHF
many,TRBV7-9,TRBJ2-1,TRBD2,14,TGTGCCAGCGGGAATCTAGGGACTACGAATGAGCAGTTCTTC,CASGNLGTTNEQFF
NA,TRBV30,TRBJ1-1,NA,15,TGTGCCTGGAGACAAAAGGCGGGGGCTCACACTGAAGCTTTCTTT,CAWRQKAGAHTEAFF
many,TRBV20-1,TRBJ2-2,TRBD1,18,TGCAGTGCTAGAAAGGGACAGGGGGCTCTCCAGAACACCGGGGAGCTGTTTTTT,CSARKGQGALQNTGELFF
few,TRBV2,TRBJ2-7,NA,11,TGTGCCAGCCGTGGAGGGGACGCGCAGTACTTC,CASRGGDAQYF
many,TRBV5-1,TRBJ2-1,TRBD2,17,TGCGCCAGCAGCTTACGACTAGCGGGACCCCCCGACAATGAGCAGTTCTTC,CASSLRLAGPPDNEQFF
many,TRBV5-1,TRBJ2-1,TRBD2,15,TGCGCCAGCAGCTTGGGGCTAGCGGGAGACAATGGGCAGTTCTTC,CASSLGLAGDNGQFF
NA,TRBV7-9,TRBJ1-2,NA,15,TGTGCCAGCAGCACCTTAGCGTCAGGGATCTATGGCTACACCTTC,CASSTLASGIYGYTF
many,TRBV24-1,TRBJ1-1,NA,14,TGTGCCACCGGCTCTGGAGGGAGCAACACTGAAGCTTTCTTT,CATGSGGSNTEAFF
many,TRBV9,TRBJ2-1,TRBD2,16,TGTGCCAGCAGCCCCAGCGGTAGCGGGAGTAGGAATGAGCAGTTCTTC,CASSPSGSGSRNEQFF
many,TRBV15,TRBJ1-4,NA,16,TGTGCCACCAGCAGAGAAACGCGCGCAACTAATGAAAAACTGTTTTTT,CATSRETRATNEKLFF
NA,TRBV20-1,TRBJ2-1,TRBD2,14,TGCAGTGCTAGAGATAGCGGGAGGGCCTATGAGCAGTTCTTC,CSARDSGRAYEQFF
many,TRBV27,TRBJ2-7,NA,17,TGTGCCAGCAGTTTATCCACCATCAGGTCCGGTTCCTACGAGCAGTACTTC,CASSLSTIRSGSYEQYF
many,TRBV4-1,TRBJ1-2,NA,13,TGCGCCAGCAGCCAAGGCTCACTTAGTGGCTACACCTTC,CASSQGSLSGYTF
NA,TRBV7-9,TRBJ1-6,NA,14,TGTGCCAGCAGGGGCCAAGGTGATAATTCACCCCTCCACTTT,CASRGQGDNSPLHF
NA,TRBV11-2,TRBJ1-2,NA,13,TGTGCCAGCAGCGTAGGACAGAACTATGGCTACACCTTC,CASSVGQNYGYTF
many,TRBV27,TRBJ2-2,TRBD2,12,TGTGCCAGCAGTTTGGGAGGGTCCGAACTGTTTTTT,CASSLGGSELFF
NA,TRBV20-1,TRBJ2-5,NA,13,TGCAGTGCCCGCGACACGATCCAAGAGACCCAGTACTTC,CSARDTIQETQYF
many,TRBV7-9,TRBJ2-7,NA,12,TGTGCCAGCAGGGCGGAGGGGTACGAGCAGTACTTC,CASRAEGYEQYF
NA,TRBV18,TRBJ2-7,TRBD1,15,TGTGCCAGCTCACCACCGGCGCGACAGGGGGAAGAGCAGTACTTC,CASSPPARQGEEQYF
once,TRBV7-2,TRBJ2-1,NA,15,TGTGCAAGCGGCTTAGCTGCAGGTACCTACAATGAGCAGTTCTTC,CASGLAAGTYNEQFF
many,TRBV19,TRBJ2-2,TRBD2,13,TGTGCCAGTAGTAAAGGGAGGGCCGGGGAGCTGTTTTTT,CASSKGRAGELFF
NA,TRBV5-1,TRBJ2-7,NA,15,TGCGCCAGCAGCCCCCACCGGGGGCCCCGCTACGAGCAGTACTTC,CASSPHRGPRYEQYF
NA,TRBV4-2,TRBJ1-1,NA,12,TGTGCCAGCAGCCAGCAGGGTGCTGAAGCTTTCTTT,CASSQQGAEAFF
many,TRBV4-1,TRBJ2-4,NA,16,TGCGCCAGCAGCCAAGAGGGGTCCTTAGCCAAAAACATTCAGTACTTC,CASSQEGSLAKNIQYF
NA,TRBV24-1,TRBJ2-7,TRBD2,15,TGTGCCACCAGTGAAACACTAGCGGGAGGGAATCTGCAGTACTTC,CATSETLAGGNLQYF
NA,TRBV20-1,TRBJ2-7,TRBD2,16,TGCAGTGCTAGCGGCTCAGGGCTAGCGGGAACCTACGAGCAGTACTTC,CSASGSGLAGTYEQYF
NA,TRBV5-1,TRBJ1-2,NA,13,TGCGCCAGCAGCTTGGAGCAGGGAGTTGGCTACACCTTC,CASSLEQGVGYTF
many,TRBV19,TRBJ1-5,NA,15,TGTGCCAGTAGTATTTTCGGAATGGACAATCAGCCCCAGCATTTT,CASSIFGMDNQPQHF
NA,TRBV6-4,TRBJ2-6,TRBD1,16,TGTGCCGCCGCCTCCGGGACAGGGACTGGGGCCAACGTCCTGACTTTC,CAAASGTGTGANVLTF
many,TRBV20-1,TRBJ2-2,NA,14,TGCAGTGCTAGTGGCGGGTACTATACCGGGGAGCTGTTTTTT,CSASGGYYTGELFF
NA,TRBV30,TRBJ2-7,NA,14,TGTGCCTGGAGTGCCGCAGGCTCTCGCTACGAGCAGTACTTC,CAWSAAGSRYEQYF
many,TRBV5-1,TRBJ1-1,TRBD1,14,TGCGCCAGCAGCCAGGGGGGGCTGAACACTGAAGCTTTCTTT,CASSQGGLNTEAFF
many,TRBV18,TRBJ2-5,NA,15,TGTGCCAGCTCACCAAAATATGTGGAGCAAGAGACCCAGTACTTC,CASSPKYVEQETQYF
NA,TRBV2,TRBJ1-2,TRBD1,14,TGTGACAGCAGTACTGGACAGGGGGCCGATGGCTACACCTTC,CDSSTGQGADGYTF
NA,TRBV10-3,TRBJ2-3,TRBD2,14,TGTGCCATATCTAGCGGGGGGACCCAAGATACGCAGTATTTT,CAISSGGTQDTQYF
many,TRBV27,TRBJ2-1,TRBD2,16,TGTGCCAGCAGTTCCCATCTGGCGGGAGGGAACAATGAGCAGTTCTTC,CASSSHLAGGNNEQFF
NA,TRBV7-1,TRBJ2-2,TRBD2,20,TGTGCCAGCAGCTCTACTCCGGGACTAGCTAAACATATGAACACCGGGGAGCTGTTTTTT,CASSSTPGLAKHMNTGELFF
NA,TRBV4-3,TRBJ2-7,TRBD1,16,TGCGCCAGCAGCCAAGATGTTGGGACAGCCTCCTACGAGCAGTACTTC,CASSQDVGTASYEQYF
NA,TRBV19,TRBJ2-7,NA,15,TGTGCCAGTAGTAGGGTTGGACGGGTAGACGACGAGCAGTACTTC,CASSRVGRVDDEQYF
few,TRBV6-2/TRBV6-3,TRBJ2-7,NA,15,TGTGCCAGCAGTTACCCGCTGACAGCTTCCTACGAGCAGTACTTC,CASSYPLTASYEQYF
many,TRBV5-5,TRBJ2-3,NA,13,TGTGCCAGCCAGGGGGGAGGCACAGATACGCAGTATTTT,CASQGGGTDTQYF
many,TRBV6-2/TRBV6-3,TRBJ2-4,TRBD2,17,TGTGCCAGCAGTTCCATACTAGCGGGAGTGACCAAAAACATTCAGTACTTC,CASSSILAGVTKNIQYF
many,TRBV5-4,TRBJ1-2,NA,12,TGTGCCAGCATCGGAGGGGACTATGGCTACACCTTC,CASIGGDYGYTF
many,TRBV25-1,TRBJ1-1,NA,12,TGTGCCAGCAGCAGCCCGAACACTGAAGCTTTCTTT,CASSSPNTEAFF
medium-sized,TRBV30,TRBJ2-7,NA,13,TGTGCCTGGAGTGTTCAGGGTTCCTACGAGCAGTACTTC,CAWSVQGSYEQYF